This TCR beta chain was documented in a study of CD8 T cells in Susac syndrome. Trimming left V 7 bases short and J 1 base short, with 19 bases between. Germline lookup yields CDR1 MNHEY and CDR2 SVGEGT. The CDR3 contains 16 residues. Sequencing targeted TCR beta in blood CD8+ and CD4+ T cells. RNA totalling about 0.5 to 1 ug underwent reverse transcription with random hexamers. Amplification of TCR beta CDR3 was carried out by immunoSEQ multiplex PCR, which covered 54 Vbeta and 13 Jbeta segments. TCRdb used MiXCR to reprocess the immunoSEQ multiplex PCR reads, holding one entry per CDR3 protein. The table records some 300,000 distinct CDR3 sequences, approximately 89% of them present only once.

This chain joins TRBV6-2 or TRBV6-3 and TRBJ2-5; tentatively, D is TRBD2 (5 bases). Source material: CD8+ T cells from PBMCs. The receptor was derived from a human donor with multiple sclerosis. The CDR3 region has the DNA TGTGCCAGCATAAGCCTAGCTGGTCTGGGCCAAGAGACCCAGTACTTC. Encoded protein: CASISLAGLGQETQYF.